The 6 T cell receptor beta chains below were found in one sample sequenced in a study of blood T cell repertoires in COVID-19. The repertoire was sequenced with immunoSEQ multiplex PCR; TCRdb's copy has only in-frame clones and lacks some. This sample has roughly 290,000 clones, with roughly 86% found just once. The sequenced sample consisted of peripheral blood. These receptors came from a woman between 50 and 59 years old who had recovered from COVID-19.

The chain links TRBV2 to TRBJ2-5; TRBD2 aligns across 13 bases. Trimming cost V 9 bases and J 4 bases; bases outside gene matches: 5. From germline, CDR1 is SNHLY and CDR2 FYNNEI. The CDR3 extends over 14 amino acids. The CDR3, as DNA: TGTGCCAGAGGACTAGCGGGAGAAGGAGAGACCCAGTACTTC. Its translation is CARGLAGEGETQYF.

This chain links TRBV30 with TRBJ2-7, with 7 bases matching TRBD1. Trimming took 2 bases from V and 5 from J; bases not matched to a gene: 6. Germline CDR1 GTSNPN, CDR2 SVGIG (reference sequence). This CDR3 is built from 13 residues. The CDR3 loop is CAWSLLTGNEQYF. In DNA, the CDR3 is TGTGCCTGGAGTCTCCTGACAGGGAACGAGCAGTACTTC.

This chain connects TRBV28 to TRBJ2-7; 7 positions agree with TRBD1. The CDR3 consists of 12 residues. The germline V gene encodes CDR1 MDHEN and CDR2 SYDVKM. V shed 6 bases, J shed 6 bases, and the junction held 5 bases outside the gene matches. CDR3 amino acids: CASRRQGGEQYF. For the CDR3, the DNA is TGTGCCAGCAGGAGACAGGGCGGCGAGCAGTACTTC.

This rearrangement joins TRBV7-2 to TRBJ2-1, with 8 bases lining up with TRBD2. This CDR3 is built from 14 residues. Per germline, CDR1 SGHTA and CDR2 FQGNSA. V shed 6 bases, J shed 7 bases, and the junction held 8 bases outside the gene matches. The CDR3 region is CASRAGGSENEQFF. The CDR3 DNA follows: TGTGCCAGCAGGGCGGGGGGTAGTGAGAATGAGCAGTTCTTC.

V usage is TRBV5-8 and J usage is TRBJ2-7, with D possibly matching TRBD1 (6 bases). V shed 4 bases and J shed 5 bases, with 22 bases lying between them. The germline CDR1 and CDR2 sequences are SGHTS and YDEGEE. The CDR3 length is 16 residues. The CDR3 DNA sequence: TGTGCCAGCAGCCCCTTGAGGGGGACCCCGAGCGACGAGCAGTACTTC. Translation: CASSPLRGTPSDEQYF. Full variable domain (outside the CDR3, taken from reference TRBV5-8 and TRBJ2-7): EAGVTQSPTHLIKTRGQQATLRCSPISGHTSVYWYQQALGLGLQFLLWYDEGEERNRGNFPPRFSGRQFPNYSSELNVNALELEDSALYLCASSPLRGTPSDEQYFGPGTRLTVT.

The chain uses TRBV28 and TRBJ1-2; D is unclear. The CDR3 extends over 11 amino acids. The germline V gene has CDR1 MDHEN and CDR2 SYDVKM. Between the trimmed V and J ends, which lost 3 bases and 5 bases, there was a span of 4 bases. Here the CDR3 reads CASSFVYGYTF. CDR3 nucleotide sequence: TGTGCCAGCAGTTTCGTGTATGGCTACACCTTC.